Each of the 11 T cell receptor beta chains below was sequenced from the same sample in a study of T cells expressing NK-cell markers. TCRdb re-called the 5' RACE reads and shows each CDR3 protein once, DNA omitted. The sample has 150,000 to 180,000 distinct CDR3 sequences, and its top ten clones hold less than 40%. Sequencing was done on a sample of blood T cells: a sorted CD56 or NKG2C T cell subset, CD4+ or CD8+ T cells, or bulk PBMC T cells (not recorded which). The receptors here all came from a woman in her 50s in good health.

The rearrangement links TRBV18 to TRBJ2-1; TCRdb proposes TRBD2, but this gene call is untestable without DNA. CDR1 is KGHSH and CDR2 is LQKENI in the germline V gene. This CDR3 has 15 amino acids. CDR3 protein: CASSNVRLAGDEQFF.

This chain uses TRBV20-1 with TRBJ2-1; the D gene TCRdb calls, TRBD2, cannot be checked with no DNA. This CDR3 has 16 amino acids. Per the germline V gene, CDR1 is DFQATT and CDR2 is SNEGSKA (reference sequence). CDR3: CSARRLAGALYNEQFF.

The chain carries TRBV2 and TRBJ1-2; with no DNA, the TCRdb D assignment of TRBD1 cannot be verified. This CDR3 contains 13 residues. Germline V gene lookup returns CDR1 SNHLY and CDR2 FYNNEI. CDR3 sequence reads: CASKPTGSYGYTF.

The chain has TRBV6-6 and TRBJ1-2; TCRdb names TRBD1, which stays unverified in the absence of DNA. This CDR3 has 14 residues. The V gene's germline CDR1 is MNHNY and CDR2 SVGAGI (reference sequence). The CDR3 region is CASSWGQLNYGYTF.

The rearrangement joins TRBV5-1 to TRBJ1-3. The germline V gene encodes CDR1 SGHRS and CDR2 YFSETQ. There are 15 residues in the CDR3. This chain's CDR3 is CASSLNWDSGNTIYF.

The rearrangement uses TRBV12-3 or TRBV12-4 and TRBJ2-3; TCRdb's D call, TRBD2, is unchecked because there is no DNA. The CDR3 sequence is 16 residues long. The CDR3 reads CASRWTSGRQGDTQYF.

The CDR3 loop reads CSAGDEVGGELFF. This sequence joins TRBV20-1 and TRBJ2-2. This CDR3 spans 13 amino acids. Germline V gene lookup returns CDR1 DFQATT and CDR2 SNEGSKA (reference sequence).

This rearrangement joins TRBV12-5 to TRBJ2-1; there is no DNA to check the TCRdb D call of TRBD2. This CDR3 is 18 amino acids long. Looked up from germline, CDR1 is LGHNT and CDR2 is FRNRAP. CDR3 region: CASSALEGRVSSYNEQFF.

The chain combines TRBV7-9 with TRBJ1-4. Germline V gives CDR1 SEHNR, CDR2 FQNEAQ (reference sequence). The CDR3 has 13 amino acids. The CDR3 sequence is CASSLDVREKLFF. Full variable domain (remainder filled in from reference TRBV7-9 and TRBJ1-4): DTGVSQNPRHKITKRGQNVTFRCDPISEHNRLYWYRQTLGQGPEFLTYFQNEAQLEKSRLLSDRFSAERPKGSFSTLEIQRTEQGDSAMYLCASSLDVREKLFFGSGTQLSVL.

The rearrangement uses TRBV7-9 and TRBJ2-1; the D gene TCRdb calls, TRBD1, cannot be checked with no DNA. Germline V CDR1 and CDR2: SEHNR, FQNEAQ (reference sequence). The CDR3 is 17 residues long. The CDR3 reads CASSSTVRDTKYNEQFF.

The rearrangement joins TRBV12-3 or TRBV12-4 to TRBJ2-2; absent DNA, TCRdb's TRBD1 call cannot be checked. This CDR3 contains 15 residues. The CDR3 protein is CASSGPGTVYGELFF.